Shown below are 8 T cell receptor beta chains from a single sample sequenced in a study of blood T cells in healthy people across ages. PCR was performed a second time for about 6 to 11 cycles using a sample-barcoded 5' primer and a J-beta primer mix. TCRdb independently ran MiXCR on the 5' RACE reads; one entry per CDR3 protein. The sample has roughly 680,000 distinct CDR3 sequences, more than 40% seen once; the top ten hold about a third. Sample: blood. The receptors derive from a woman aged 55-70 years in good health.

The chain links TRBV20-1 to TRBJ2-5; perhaps D is TRBD1 or TRBD2 (5 bases each). Germline V gene data show CDR1 as DFQATT and CDR2 as SNEGSKA (reference sequence). V gave up 8 bases and J gave up 2 bases, with 15 bases separating them. This CDR3 comprises 13 residues. The CDR3 nucleotides are TGCAGTCCAACGGGGCACAATCAAGAGACCCAGTACTTC. This codes for CSPTGHNQETQYF.

The chain joins TRBV6-2 or TRBV6-3 to TRBJ2-5; TRBD2 aligns across 10 bases. The J call may be incorrect, as the DNA end agrees better with TRBJ2-7. Per germline, CDR1 MNHEY and CDR2 SVGEGT. The CDR3 runs 14 residues. Here the CDR3 reads CASSTSSGSYEQYF. In DNA form, the CDR3 reads TGTGCCAGCAGTACCTCTAGCGGGAGTTACGAGCAGTACTTC.

V gene TRBV6-2 or TRBV6-3 combines with J gene TRBJ2-4; weak D call: TRBD2 (5 bases). The CDR3 is made up of 13 amino acids. Trimming left V 7 bases short and J 13 bases short, with 20 bases between. Per the germline V gene, CDR1 is MNHEY and CDR2 is SVGEGT. CDR3 sequence (DNA): TGTGCCAGCAACCCCCGGGGAACCCCTCAGCAGTACTTC. Translation: CASNPRGTPQQYF.

The V call is TRBV10-3, the J call TRBJ2-3; a weak D match, TRBD2 (6 bases). CDR1 and CDR2 (germline): ENHRY, SYGVKD. The CDR3 is made up of 17 amino acids. V was cut by 1 base and J by 6 bases, with 20 bases left in between. CDR3 sequence (DNA): TGTGCCATCAGTGAGTTTATAGCAGGAGGGCCCTCGGATACGCAGTATTTT. This translates into CAISEFIAGGPSDTQYF.

The CDR3 nucleotides are TGTGCCAGCAGCGTAGTTGGGGGGAGATCCTACAATGAGCAGTACTTC. Translated: CASSVVGGRSYNEQYF. The rearrangement links TRBV9 to TRBJ2-1, with D possibly matching TRBD2 (6 bases). The J call may be faulty, since TRBJ2-7 better matches the DNA end. Germline CDR1 SGDLS, CDR2 YYNGEE. The CDR3 has 16 residues.

This clonotype was picked up a small number of times. The DNA of the CDR3 is TGCGCCAGCAGCCCTCTTGCGGGAGGGCCAAATGAGCAGTTCTTC. This sequence encodes CASSPLAGGPNEQFF. J is TRBJ2-1 and V is TRBV5-1, with 9 bases matching TRBD2. CDR3 size: 15 residues. With V trimmed by 4 bases and J by 7 bases, 9 bases remained unmatched. Germline V gene lookup returns CDR1 SGHRS and CDR2 YFSETQ.

This clonotype occurred a few times. V is TRBV7-2 and J is TRBJ2-1; tentatively, D is TRBD2 (5 bases). The V end lost 11 bases, the J end lost 2 bases, and 13 bases lay between the germline ends. The CDR3 covers 13 residues. Germline V CDR1 and CDR2: SGHTA, FQGNSA. CDR3 bases: TGTGCCCCTAGCCCGGGCCCCTACAATGAGCAGTTCTTC. Translation gives CAPSPGPYNEQFF.

The chain uses TRBV5-1 and TRBJ1-1; TRBD1 agrees at 9 bases. Germline CDR1 is SGHRS and CDR2 is YFSETQ. The CDR3 is 16 residues long. V lost 1 base and J lost 6; bases outside the gene matches: 10. As DNA, the CDR3 is TGCGCCAGCAGCTTGAGACCGGGACAGGGAATTGCTGAAGCTTTCTTT. It is translated as CASSLRPGQGIAEAFF.